These 26 T cell receptor beta chains were sequenced from one sample in a study of blood T cell repertoires in COVID-19. Libraries were prepared by immunoSEQ multiplex PCR; TCRdb keeps only in-frame clonotypes and omits some of them. The table lists about 120,000 clones, less than 85% of them singletons, with roughly 2.6% in the top ten. Sequencing was done on a sample of peripheral blood. The receptors come from a man between 45 and 60 years old with acute or convalescent COVID-19.

V usage is TRBV6-1 and J usage is TRBJ2-1, with TRBD2 identical over 8 bases. This CDR3 is 14 amino acids long. CDR1 and CDR2 (germline): MNHNS, SASEGT. V lost 3 bases to trimming and J lost 9 bases; unmatched junction nucleotides: 7. The CDR3 nucleotides are TGTGCCAGCAGTGACACGGGGGGGCCACGTGAGCAGTTCTTC. Translation: CASSDTGGPREQFF.

This chain connects TRBV7-2 to TRBJ2-4, with D perhaps matching TRBD2 (6 bases). Per the germline V gene, CDR1 is SGHTA and CDR2 is FQGNSA. The CDR3 length is 18 residues. Trimming pared 4 bases from V and 3 bases from J, leaving 22 bases between. The CDR3 nucleotides read TGTGCCAGCAGCTCCGCCGGCGGGATAGGACGAGGCAAAAACATTCAGTACTTC. Translated, it gives CASSSAGGIGRGKNIQYF.

The V call is TRBV7-3, the J call TRBJ2-5, with TRBD1 as a possible D gene (6 bases). The CDR3 is 14 residues long. The V end lost 2 bases, the J end lost 2 bases, and 9 bases lay between the germline ends. Germline V gene data show CDR1 as SGHTA and CDR2 as FQGTGA. This CDR3 is CASSLGGPQETQYF. CDR3 in DNA: TGTGCCAGCAGCTTAGGGGGCCCGCAAGAGACCCAGTACTTC.

The rearrangement joins TRBV12-1 to TRBJ1-4; TRBD1, the table's D call, was not compared with the DNA. TRBV12-1 is a pseudogene segment. The CDR3 has 17 amino acids. CDR3 DNA: TGTGCCGGAGATCAGAGACAGGGGGCCTCGGCTAATGAAAAACTGTTTTTT. This encodes CAGDQRQGASANEKLFF.

Points on this clone: One end of the junction fails to match germline, which may point to a read error. V usage is TRBV11-3 and J usage is TRBJ2-7; TRBD2 matches at 12 bases. The CDR3 is 14 residues long. Germline lookup yields CDR1 SGHNT and CDR2 YENEEA. As DNA, the CDR3 is TGTGCCAGCAGCCGTTCGTTCGCTAGCGGGGGGGGCCCCTTC. Translating it yields CASSRSFASGGGPF.

This clone was counted only a few times. The genes are TRBV11-2 and TRBJ1-5; no reliable D call. The CDR3 totals 13 residues. Germline V gene data show CDR1 as SGHAT and CDR2 as FQNNGV. V dropped 5 bases and J dropped 4 bases, with 9 bases sitting between them. The CDR3 protein is CASSPHRNQPQHF. The CDR3 DNA reads TGTGCCAGCAGCCCACACCGAAATCAGCCCCAGCATTTT.

This clone has a handful of counts. This rearrangement joins TRBV7-9 to TRBJ2-7; 7 bases map to TRBD2. CDR1 and CDR2 (germline): SEHNR, FQNEAQ (reference sequence). After removal of 5 bases from V and 3 bases from J, the junction contained 10 bases not matched to a gene. The length of the CDR3 is 15 residues. The CDR3 coding sequence is TGTGCCAGCAGCCCTAACCGGGACTATGTCTACGAGCAGTACTTC. Protein sequence: CASSPNRDYVYEQYF.

In nucleotides, the CDR3 is TGCGCCAGCAGCTTGAGTCCGGGGAACTATGGCTACACCTTC. As protein: CASSLSPGNYGYTF. V is TRBV5-1 and J is TRBJ1-2; D call uncertain. This CDR3 comprises 14 residues. V was pared by 1 base and J by 2 bases, with 9 bases between. The germline CDR1 and CDR2 sequences are SGHRS and YFSETQ.

The chain uses TRBV28 and TRBJ2-1; 7 bases agree with TRBD2. Per the germline V gene, CDR1 is MDHEN and CDR2 is SYDVKM. The CDR3 extends over 17 amino acids. The J segment lost 1 base and the V segment lost 3 bases, leaving 9 bases of the junction unmatched. The CDR3 region is CASSFVLWEGSYNEQFF. The CDR3 nucleotides read TGTGCCAGCAGTTTCGTCCTGTGGGAGGGTTCCTACAATGAGCAGTTCTTC. Drawing the rest from reference TRBV28 and TRBJ2-1, the complete variable domain is DVKVTQSSRYLVKRTGEKVFLECVQDMDHENMFWYRQDPGLGLRLIYFSYDVKMKEKGDIPEGYSVSREKKERFSLILESASTNQTSMYLCASSFVLWEGSYNEQFFGPGTRLTVL.

The J gene is TRBJ1-1, the V gene TRBV19, with 8 nucleotides matching TRBD1. Trimming at V came to 3 bases and at J to 1 base, leaving 4 bases not matched to a gene. CDR1 is LNHDA, CDR2 SQIVND, per germline (reference sequence). CDR3 length: 15 residues. The DNA for the CDR3 is TGTGCCAGTAGTATCGGGACAGGCACGAACACTGAAGCTTTCTTT. Encoded protein: CASSIGTGTNTEAFF.

This sequence joins TRBV7-9 and TRBJ2-3; TRBD2 agrees at 11 bases. Germline trimming cut 4 bases from V and 4 bases from J; bases unmatched to any gene: 10. CDR1 is SEHNR, CDR2 FQNEAQ, per germline (reference sequence). This CDR3 is built from 17 residues. The DNA for the CDR3 is TGTGCCAGCAGCTCGTTTAGCGGGAGGGCCGGGGCAGATACGCAGTATTTT. Its protein is CASSSFSGRAGADTQYF. The full variable domain, rest sourced from reference TRBV7-9 and TRBJ2-3, is DTGVSQNPRHKITKRGQNVTFRCDPISEHNRLYWYRQTLGQGPEFLTYFQNEAQLEKSRLLSDRFSAERPKGSFSTLEIQRTEQGDSAMYLCASSSFSGRAGADTQYFGPGTRLTVL.

The chain is built from TRBV3-1 (or the pseudogene TRBV3-2) and TRBJ2-1; tentatively, D is TRBD2 (6 bases). CDR1 and CDR2 from the germline V gene are LGHDT and YNNKEL (reference sequence). V was trimmed by 4 bases and J by 8 bases, leaving 15 bases between them. This CDR3 contains 14 residues. The CDR3 loop is CASSPRPSDHEQFF. In DNA form, the CDR3 reads TGTGCCAGCAGCCCGCGTCCTAGCGATCATGAGCAGTTCTTC.

The V gene is TRBV10-1, the J gene TRBJ2-5; possibly TRBD1 for D (6 bases). The CDR3 contains 13 residues. V was trimmed by 5 bases and J by 2 bases, leaving 9 bases between them. Germline V CDR1 and CDR2: WNHNN, SYGVQD (reference sequence). CDR3 nucleotide sequence: TGCGCCAGCAGTCGGACAGTACAAGAGACCCAGTACTTC. Amino acids: CASSRTVQETQYF.

V is TRBV10-1 and J is TRBJ2-7, with D perhaps matching TRBD2 (7 bases). Trimming took 6 bases from V and 2 from J, leaving 17 bases between them. The length of the CDR3 is 15 residues. Germline CDR1 WNHNN, CDR2 SYGVQD (reference sequence). The CDR3 spells CASRGGRVPPYEQYF. CDR3 sequence (DNA): TGCGCCAGCAGGGGGGGGCGGGTACCGCCCTACGAGCAGTACTTC.

The chain recombines TRBV6-1 with TRBJ1-1; no reliable D call. CDR1 is MNHNS, CDR2 SASEGT, per germline. V lost 2 bases to trimming and J lost 4 bases, with 17 bases between them. The CDR3 is 16 amino acids. CDR3: CASSETYGQAPTEAFF. The CDR3 coding sequence is TGTGCCAGCAGTGAAACTTATGGGCAGGCGCCCACTGAAGCTTTCTTT.

This clone was recorded once. This chain connects TRBV3-1 (or the pseudogene TRBV3-2) to TRBJ2-5; the match to TRBD1 covers 7 bases. V lost 4 bases to trimming and J lost 3 bases; unmatched junction nucleotides: 14. The germline gives CDR1 LGHDT, CDR2 YNNKEL (reference sequence). The CDR3 runs to 17 residues. Here the CDR3 DNA reads TGTGCCAGCAGCCCACAAGTGGGCAGGGGGACAAAAGAGACCCAGTACTTC. Translation: CASSPQVGRGTKETQYF.

CDR3 DNA: TGTGCCAGTAGTAGCGTTGCGAACACCGGGGAGCTGTTTTTT. This gives the protein CASSSVANTGELFF. This chain uses TRBV19 with TRBJ2-2; D unclear. This CDR3 comprises 14 residues. CDR1 is LNHDA, CDR2 SQIVND, per germline (reference sequence). V shed 4 bases and J shed 0 bases, with 6 bases lying between them.

V and J are TRBV3-1 (or the pseudogene TRBV3-2) and TRBJ1-6, with TRBD1 matching 11 bases. This CDR3 contains 16 residues. Germline V gene sequence: CDR1 LGHDT, CDR2 YNNKEL (reference sequence). V trimming: 1 base; J trimming: 9 bases; junction bases outside the gene matches: 5. The CDR3, as DNA: TGTGCCAGCAGCCAAGGAACGGGACAGGGGGGTTCACCCCTCCACTTT. This encodes CASSQGTGQGGSPLHF.

This chain uses TRBV11-2 with TRBJ2-3, with TRBD2 matching over 8 bases. CDR3 length: 14 residues. Germline V CDR1 and CDR2: SGHAT, FQNNGV. Unmatched junction bases numbered 5, after V lost 3 bases and J lost 6 bases. The CDR3 DNA reads as TGTGCCAGCAGCTTTGGCGGGAGGTTTGATACGCAGTATTTT. This encodes CASSFGGRFDTQYF.

The J gene is TRBJ1-1, the V gene TRBV6-5; a possible D gene is TRBD1 (6 bases). In germline, CDR1 is MNHEY, CDR2 SVGAGI. V lost 6 bases and J lost 6, with 17 bases in between. The CDR3 runs to 14 residues. The CDR3 DNA reads TGTGCCAGCAGAGCACAGGGATATGGCCCTGAAGCTTTCTTT. Its translation: CASRAQGYGPEAFF.

V and J are TRBV3-1 (or the pseudogene TRBV3-2) and TRBJ2-3; D might be TRBD1 (5 bases). The V end lost 0 bases, the J end lost 3 bases, and 10 bases lay between the germline ends. The CDR3 is 15 amino acids. Germline loops: CDR1 LGHDT, CDR2 YNNKEL (reference sequence). The CDR3: CASSQDVGLTDTQYF. The CDR3 nucleotides are TGTGCCAGCAGCCAAGATGTGGGGCTAACAGATACGCAGTATTTT.

The J gene is TRBJ1-3, the V gene TRBV2, with D possibly TRBD1 on 5 matching bases. The V and J ends lost 9 bases and 0 bases respectively, with 18 bases between them. Per germline, CDR1 SNHLY and CDR2 FYNNEI. The CDR3 runs to 16 residues. This CDR3 reads CARGGLGRFSGNTIYF. The CDR3 DNA reads as TGTGCCAGGGGGGGACTGGGACGGTTCTCTGGAAACACCATATATTTT.

The chain uses TRBV7-9 and TRBJ2-1; 11 bases map to TRBD2. The CDR3 length is 17 residues. V was pared by 5 bases and J by 0 bases, with 6 bases of the junction left unmatched. The germline V gene has CDR1 SEHNR and CDR2 FQNEAQ (reference sequence). The CDR3 DNA reads TGTGCCAGCAGCGACCATAGCGGGAGGGTCTCCTACAATGAGCAGTTCTTC. Protein product: CASSDHSGRVSYNEQFF.

The chain carries TRBV12-1 and TRBJ2-7; TRBD1, the D gene given by the table, was not confirmed from the DNA. TRBV12-1 is a pseudogene locus. CDR3 length: 15 residues. CDR3 sequence: CASSIRQTRTYEQYF. CDR3 DNA: TGTGCCAGCAGCATCCGACAAACCCGGACCTACGAGCAGTACTTC.

Only one count was recorded for this clone. The chain employs TRBV21-1 and TRBJ2-7; the DNA was not compared with TRBD1, the D call given in the table. TRBV21-1 is classified as a pseudogene. The CDR3 length is 14 residues. The CDR3, as DNA: TGTGCCAGCAGCAAAGAAGGCAGGTCCTACGAGCAGTACTTC. The encoded protein is CASSKEGRSYEQYF.

V and J are TRBV24-1 and TRBJ1-2, with D hard to call. The CDR3 sequence is 12 residues long. Per germline, CDR1 KGHDR and CDR2 SFDVKD. Between the trimmed V and J ends, which lost 6 bases and 7 bases, there was a span of 11 bases. CDR3 nucleotide sequence: TGTGCCACCAGTCCTTCGGGAGGTGGCTACACCTTC. Translation: CATSPSGGGYTF.